Below, 21 T cell receptor beta chains from the same sample are listed, as sequenced in a study of cytomegalovirus exposure and HLA in healthy donors. The data were produced by immunoSEQ multiplex PCR, yet TCRdb's version contains in-frame clones alone and is incomplete. The table records around 400,000 clones, more than 80% of them present only once. Sequencing was done on a sample of PBMCs. The source is a woman aged 18-29 years in good health and CMV-seronegative.

This clone was seen more than once but under ten times. The junction and the germline gene differ at one end; a read error may be behind it. The genes are TRBV30 and TRBJ1-3; 9 nucleotides line up with TRBD1. Per germline, CDR1 GTSNPN and CDR2 SVGIG (reference sequence). This CDR3 comprises 10 residues. The CDR3 DNA follows: TGTGCCTGGGGCCCCGGGGGACAGGGTTTT. Protein: CAWGPGGQGF.

V usage is TRBV2 and J usage is TRBJ1-1; D is possibly TRBD1 (5 bases). Per germline, CDR1 SNHLY and CDR2 FYNNEI. Trimming pared 2 bases from V and 4 bases from J, leaving 11 bases between. This CDR3 spans 14 amino acids. CDR3 amino acids: CASSELGGGTEAFF. The CDR3 nucleotides read TGTGCCAGCAGTGAATTGGGGGGTGGCACTGAAGCTTTCTTT.

This chain links TRBV6-6 with TRBJ2-7, with 8 bases lining up with TRBD1. Trimming at V came to 3 bases and at J to 2 bases, leaving 3 bases not matched to a gene. CDR1 is MNHNY, CDR2 SVGAGI, per germline (reference sequence). The CDR3 covers 14 residues. The CDR3 is CASSYGTGTYEQYF. The CDR3 DNA is TGTGCCAGCAGTTATGGGACAGGAACCTACGAGCAGTACTTC.

V and J are TRBV27 and TRBJ2-7; D may be TRBD2 (7 bases). The germline gives CDR1 MNHEY, CDR2 SMNVEV (reference sequence). CDR3 length equals 13 residues. V gave up 8 bases and J gave up 3 bases, with 14 bases separating them. The CDR3 sequence is CASSGGLDYEQYF. The CDR3 coding sequence is TGTGCCAGCTCGGGGGGCCTCGACTACGAGCAGTACTTC.

The chain combines TRBV5-1 with TRBJ1-2; D gene ambiguous. Deletions cut 1 base from V and 0 bases from J, with 7 bases between. Germline CDR1 is SGHRS and CDR2 is YFSETQ. This CDR3 contains 14 residues. CDR3 sequence reads: CASSLYQTNYGYTF. The CDR3, as DNA: TGCGCCAGCAGCTTGTACCAGACTAACTATGGCTACACCTTC.

The V call is TRBV2, the J call TRBJ2-6; TRBD2 might be the D (7 bases). Trimming cost V 4 bases and J 0 bases, with 13 bases left between them. The germline V gene has CDR1 SNHLY and CDR2 FYNNEI. This CDR3 contains 17 residues. The CDR3 here is CASSGLGGRSGANVLTF. The CDR3 bases are TGTGCCAGCAGTGGGCTGGGGGGGCGCTCTGGGGCCAACGTCCTGACTTTC.

Note on this clone: Its ends do not fully match the called genes, so a read error is possible. The V call is TRBV6-5, the J call TRBJ2-1, with D maybe TRBD2 (6 bases). Germline V CDR1 and CDR2: MNHEY, SVGAGI. This CDR3 spans 12 amino acids. DNA of the CDR3: TGTGCCAGCAGTCCGCCGGGACTTCGGGAACTCTTC. Amino acids: CASSPPGLRELF.

The count of this clone is one. The V call is TRBV30, the J call TRBJ2-7; D may be TRBD2 (9 bases). The CDR3 runs 14 residues. V shed 5 bases and J shed 3 bases, with 17 bases lying between them. The germline CDR1 and CDR2 sequences are GTSNPN and SVGIG (reference sequence). This chain's CDR3 is CAWGQGLAYYEQYF. CDR3 bases: TGTGCCTGGGGACAGGGACTAGCTTACTACGAGCAGTACTTC. Based on the CDR3 plus reference TRBV30 and TRBJ2-7, the full variable domain is SQTIHQWPATLVQPVGSPLSLECTVEGTSNPNLYWYRQAAGRGLQLLFYSVGIGQISSEVPQNLSASRPQDRQFILSSKKLLLSDSGFYLCAWGQGLAYYEQYFGPGTRLTVT.

The V call is TRBV7-5, the J call TRBJ2-7; TRBD2 is the table's D call and was not checked against the DNA. TRBV7-5 has pseudogene status. The CDR3 totals 16 residues. Here the CDR3 DNA reads TGTGTCAGAAGCCCCCGGGACTTCTTTAACCCCTACGAGCAGTACTTC. It encodes CVRSPRDFFNPYEQYF.

Concerning this clone itself: This sample also contains other DNA sequences that code for the same CDR3. V gene TRBV28 combines with J gene TRBJ1-5, with D possibly TRBD1 on 6 matching bases. The CDR3 extends over 14 amino acids. The germline gives CDR1 MDHEN, CDR2 SYDVKM. Deletions cut 3 bases from V and 2 bases from J, with 8 bases between. The CDR3 DNA follows: TGTGCCAGCAGTTTTCCAGGGGGCAATCAGCCCCAGCATTTT. Protein product: CASSFPGGNQPQHF. The full variable domain, its missing parts supplied by reference TRBV28 and TRBJ1-5, is DVKVTQSSRYLVKRTGEKVFLECVQDMDHENMFWYRQDPGLGLRLIYFSYDVKMKEKGDIPEGYSVSREKKERFSLILESASTNQTSMYLCASSFPGGNQPQHFGDGTRLSIL.

This sequence joins TRBV27 and TRBJ1-2; D gene unclear. CDR1 and CDR2 from the germline V gene are MNHEY and SMNVEV (reference sequence). With 2 bases removed from V and 7 bases from J, the gap between germline ends came to 14 bases. This CDR3 spans 14 amino acids. CDR3 nucleotide sequence: TGTGCCAGCAGTTTAAGGTCGGGTTCGGTTGGCTACACCTTC. It yields the protein CASSLRSGSVGYTF.

This chain connects TRBV27 to TRBJ1-5, with D possibly matching TRBD1 (6 bases). CDR1 is MNHEY and CDR2 is SMNVEV in the germline V gene (reference sequence). V lost 8 bases, J lost 5 bases, and 13 bases lay in between. The CDR3 totals 13 residues. CDR3 bases: TGTGCCAGCCTTACAGGGAGACATCAGCCCCAGCATTTT. Encoded protein: CASLTGRHQPQHF.

The rearrangement joins TRBV18 to TRBJ1-5; TRBD1 agrees at 8 bases. The trim removed 0 bases at V and 0 bases at J, leaving 4 bases unmatched. The CDR3 covers 17 residues. Per the germline V gene, CDR1 is KGHSH and CDR2 is LQKENI. CDR3 residues: CASSPPGQEYSNQPQHF. In nucleotides, the CDR3 is TGTGCCAGCTCACCACCGGGACAGGAGTATAGCAATCAGCCCCAGCATTTT.

This clone has only one observation. The CDR3 here is CSVERGPGNIQYF. CDR3 DNA sequence: TGCAGCGTGGAGCGGGGGCCTGGAAACATTCAGTACTTC. The chain combines TRBV29-1 with TRBJ2-4, with TRBD2 matching 8 bases. V lost 6 bases and J lost 6; bases outside the gene matches: 7. This CDR3 is built from 13 residues. Germline V lookup: CDR1 SQVTM, CDR2 ANQGSEA.

This rearrangement joins TRBV23-1 to TRBJ2-1; TRBD1 aligns across 8 bases. TRBV23-1 has ORF status, its function being uncertain. The trim removed 0 bases at V and 8 bases at J, leaving 27 bases unmatched. The CDR3 consists of 22 residues. CDR3 coding DNA: TGCGCCAGCAGTCAATCTTTTTTCCGACGACAGGGGACTCTGGACGAGGAGGATGAGCAGTTCTTC. Its translation is CASSQSFFRRQGTLDEEDEQFF.

The genes are TRBV4-2 and TRBJ2-7; D gene unclear. Trimming stripped 3 bases from V and 2 bases from J, with 11 bases between. Looked up from germline, CDR1 is LGHNA and CDR2 is YNFKEQ. The CDR3 totals 14 residues. CDR3 sequence (DNA): TGTGCCAGCAGCCACAGGCCCAGGACCTACGAGCAGTACTTC. This translates into CASSHRPRTYEQYF.

V usage is TRBV28 and J usage is TRBJ2-3; TRBD2 matches 7 bases. This CDR3 comprises 17 residues. Germline loops: CDR1 MDHEN, CDR2 SYDVKM. Trimming took 5 bases from V and 0 from J; bases not matched to a gene: 11. In DNA form, the CDR3 reads TGTGCCAGCAGTCCCAGCGGAGCGGGAACAAGCACAGATACGCAGTATTTT. Its translation: CASSPSGAGTSTDTQYF.

The V gene is TRBV28, the J gene TRBJ1-1; D might be TRBD1 (6 bases). This CDR3 has 16 amino acids. Trimming pared 6 bases from V and 2 bases from J, leaving 19 bases between. Germline V gene lookup returns CDR1 MDHEN and CDR2 SYDVKM. The CDR3 sequence is CASSREDSLSNTEAFF. CDR3 nucleotides: TGTGCCAGCAGCAGAGAGGACAGCCTTAGTAACACTGAAGCTTTCTTT. Full variable domain (remainder filled in from reference TRBV28 and TRBJ1-1): DVKVTQSSRYLVKRTGEKVFLECVQDMDHENMFWYRQDPGLGLRLIYFSYDVKMKEKGDIPEGYSVSREKKERFSLILESASTNQTSMYLCASSREDSLSNTEAFFGQGTRLTVV.

The V call is TRBV13, the J call TRBJ2-7, with a possible D match to TRBD1 (5 bases). The CDR3 contains 16 residues. Germline assignment: CDR1 PRHDT and CDR2 FYEKMQ (reference sequence). Trimming pared 2 bases from V and 4 bases from J, leaving 18 bases between. In nucleotides, the CDR3 is TGTGCCAGCAGCTTATTTAGGGGTCCGTTCGGTTACGAGCAGTACTTC. Translation: CASSLFRGPFGYEQYF.

This chain joins TRBV4-1 and TRBJ2-3; D is possibly TRBD2 (5 bases). CDR3 size: 13 residues. The germline CDR1 and CDR2 sequences are MGHRA and YSYEKL. V lost 0 bases and J lost 7, with 8 bases in between. CDR3 coding DNA: TGCGCCAGCAGCCAAGATCCGGGGAATACGCAGTATTTT. Amino acid sequence: CASSQDPGNTQYF.

The chain joins TRBV10-1 to TRBJ1-1; unclear D gene. Per the germline V gene, CDR1 is WNHNN and CDR2 is SYGVQD (reference sequence). The V gene lost 5 bases and the J gene lost 0 bases, with 7 bases spanning the gap. The CDR3 runs 13 residues. The CDR3 reads CASSSRMNTEAFF. The CDR3 DNA sequence: TGCGCCAGCAGTAGTAGAATGAACACTGAAGCTTTCTTT.